This T cell receptor (beta chain) was recovered during a study of PD-1 blockade in mismatch repair-deficient tumors. There are 18 residues in the CDR3. V trimming: 2 bases; J trimming: 5 bases; junction bases outside the gene matches: 10. Germline V gene lookup returns CDR1 SEHNR and CDR2 FQNEAQ (reference sequence). TCR sequencing covered a few patients who responded to pembrolizumab. TCRdb keeps only in-frame clones here, not all; method: immunoSEQ multiplex PCR. Of about 51,000 clones in the sample, approximately 84% were seen once. The chain combines TRBV7-9 with TRBJ2-5, with TRBD2 matching over 14 bases. The sample consisted of peripheral blood, taken about 20 weeks after starting pembrolizumab. The TCR sequence derives from an adult with mismatch repair-deficient cancer. DNA for the CDR3: TGTGCCAGCAGCTTAACATTGACTAGCGGGAGGGCCGGGGAGACCCAGTACTTC. Protein product: CASSLTLTSGRAGETQYF.